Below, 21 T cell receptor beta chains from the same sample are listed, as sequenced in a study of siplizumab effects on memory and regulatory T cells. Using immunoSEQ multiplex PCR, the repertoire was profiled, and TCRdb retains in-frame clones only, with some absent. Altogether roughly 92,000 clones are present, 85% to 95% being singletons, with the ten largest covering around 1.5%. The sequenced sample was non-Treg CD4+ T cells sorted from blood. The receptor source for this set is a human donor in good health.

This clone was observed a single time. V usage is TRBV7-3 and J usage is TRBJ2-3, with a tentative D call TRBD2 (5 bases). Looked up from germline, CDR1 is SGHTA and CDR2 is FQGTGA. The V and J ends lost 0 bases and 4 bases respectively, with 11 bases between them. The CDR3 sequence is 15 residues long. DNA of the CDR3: TGTGCCAGCAGCTTAACACCCTTAGCGTCAGATACGCAGTATTTT. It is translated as CASSLTPLASDTQYF.

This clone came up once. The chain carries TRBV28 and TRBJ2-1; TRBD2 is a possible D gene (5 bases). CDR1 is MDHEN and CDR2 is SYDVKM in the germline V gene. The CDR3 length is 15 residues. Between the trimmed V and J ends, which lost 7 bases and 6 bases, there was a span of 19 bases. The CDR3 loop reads CASKVRAFLFNEQFF. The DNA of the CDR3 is TGTGCCAGCAAGGTGAGGGCCTTCCTCTTCAATGAGCAGTTCTTC. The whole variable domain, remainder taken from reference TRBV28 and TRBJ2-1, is DVKVTQSSRYLVKRTGEKVFLECVQDMDHENMFWYRQDPGLGLRLIYFSYDVKMKEKGDIPEGYSVSREKKERFSLILESASTNQTSMYLCASKVRAFLFNEQFFGPGTRLTVL.

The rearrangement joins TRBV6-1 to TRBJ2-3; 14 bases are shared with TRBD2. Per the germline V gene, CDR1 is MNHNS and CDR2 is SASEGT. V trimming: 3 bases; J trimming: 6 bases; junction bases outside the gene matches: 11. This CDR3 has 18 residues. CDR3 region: CASSDGGTSGSWWDTQYF. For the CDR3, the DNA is TGTGCCAGCAGTGATGGAGGGACTAGCGGGAGTTGGTGGGATACGCAGTATTTT.

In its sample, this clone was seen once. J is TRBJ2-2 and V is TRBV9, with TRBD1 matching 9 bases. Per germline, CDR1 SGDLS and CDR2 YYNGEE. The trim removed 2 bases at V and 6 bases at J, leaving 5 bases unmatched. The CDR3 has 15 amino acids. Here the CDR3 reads CASSVRQGESGELFF. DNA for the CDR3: TGTGCCAGCAGCGTCCGACAGGGGGAATCCGGGGAGCTGTTTTTT.

CDR3 sequence: CASSSLEKGSGEQFF. As DNA, the CDR3 is TGTGCCAGCTCAAGTCTCGAAAAGGGTTCCGGTGAGCAGTTCTTC. The J gene is TRBJ2-1, the V gene TRBV18, with unresolved D. CDR1 is KGHSH, CDR2 LQKENI, per germline. This CDR3 spans 15 amino acids. Trimming shortened V by 5 bases and J by 9 bases, and 20 bases separated the two germline ends.

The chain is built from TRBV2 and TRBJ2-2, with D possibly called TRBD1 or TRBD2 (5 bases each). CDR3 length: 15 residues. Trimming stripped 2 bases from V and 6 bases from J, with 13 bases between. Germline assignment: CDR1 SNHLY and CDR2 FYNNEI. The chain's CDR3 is CASSENPGAPGELFF. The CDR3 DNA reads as TGTGCCAGCAGTGAAAATCCCGGGGCGCCCGGGGAGCTGTTTTTT.

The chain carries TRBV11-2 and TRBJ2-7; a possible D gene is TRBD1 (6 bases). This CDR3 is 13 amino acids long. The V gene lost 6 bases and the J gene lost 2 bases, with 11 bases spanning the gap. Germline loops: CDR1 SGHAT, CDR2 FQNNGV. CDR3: CASRQTGTYEQYF. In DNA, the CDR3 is TGTGCCAGCAGACAAACAGGGACCTACGAGCAGTACTTC.

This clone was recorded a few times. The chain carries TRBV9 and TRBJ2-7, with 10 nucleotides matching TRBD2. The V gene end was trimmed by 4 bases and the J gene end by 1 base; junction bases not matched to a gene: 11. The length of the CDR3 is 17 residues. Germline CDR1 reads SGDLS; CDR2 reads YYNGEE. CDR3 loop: CASSPSPTSGPSYEQYF. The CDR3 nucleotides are TGTGCCAGCAGCCCCTCTCCGACTAGCGGGCCTTCCTACGAGCAGTACTTC.

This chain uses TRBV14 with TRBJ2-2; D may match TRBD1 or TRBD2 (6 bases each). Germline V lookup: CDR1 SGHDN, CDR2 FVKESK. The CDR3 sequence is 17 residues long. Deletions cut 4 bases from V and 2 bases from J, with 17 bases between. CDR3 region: CASSLRLPGANTGELFF. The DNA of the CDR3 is TGTGCCAGCAGCCTACGCCTTCCGGGGGCAAACACCGGGGAGCTGTTTTTT.

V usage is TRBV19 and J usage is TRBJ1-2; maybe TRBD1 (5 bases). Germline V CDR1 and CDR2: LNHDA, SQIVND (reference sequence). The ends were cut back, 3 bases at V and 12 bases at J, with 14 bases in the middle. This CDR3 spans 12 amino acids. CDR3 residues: CASSIGRADHTF. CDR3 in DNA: TGTGCCAGTAGTATTGGCAGGGCGGACCACACCTTC.

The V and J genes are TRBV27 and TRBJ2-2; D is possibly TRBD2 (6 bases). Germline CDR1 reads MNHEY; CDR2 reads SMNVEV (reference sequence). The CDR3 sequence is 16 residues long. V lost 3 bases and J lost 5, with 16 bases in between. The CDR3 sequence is CASSLGLRVWTGELFF. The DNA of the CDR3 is TGTGCCAGCAGTTTGGGACTGAGGGTTTGGACCGGGGAGCTGTTTTTT.

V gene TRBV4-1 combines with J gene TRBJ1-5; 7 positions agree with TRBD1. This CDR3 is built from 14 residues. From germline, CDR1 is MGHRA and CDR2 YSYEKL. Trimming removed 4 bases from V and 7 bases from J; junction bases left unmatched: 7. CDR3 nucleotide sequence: TGCGCCAGCAGCCGGGACAGAGAGTTCCAGCCCCAGCATTTT. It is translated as CASSRDREFQPQHF.

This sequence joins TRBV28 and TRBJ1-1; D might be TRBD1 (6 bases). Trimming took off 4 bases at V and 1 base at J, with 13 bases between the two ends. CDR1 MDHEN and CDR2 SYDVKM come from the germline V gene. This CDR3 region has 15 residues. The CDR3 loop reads CASSSLIQGNTEAFF. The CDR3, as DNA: TGTGCCAGCAGTTCACTAATACAGGGGAACACTGAAGCTTTCTTT.

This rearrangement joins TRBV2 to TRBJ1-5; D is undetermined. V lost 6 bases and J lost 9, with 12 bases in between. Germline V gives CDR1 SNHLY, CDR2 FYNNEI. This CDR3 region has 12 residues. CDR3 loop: CASRKGGWPQHF. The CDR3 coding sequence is TGTGCCAGCAGGAAAGGTGGTTGGCCCCAGCATTTT.

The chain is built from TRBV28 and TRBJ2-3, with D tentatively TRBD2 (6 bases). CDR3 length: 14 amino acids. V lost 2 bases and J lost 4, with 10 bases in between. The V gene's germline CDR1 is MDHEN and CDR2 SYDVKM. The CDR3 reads CASSLTGASDTQYF. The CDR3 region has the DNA TGTGCCAGCAGTTTAACGGGAGCCTCAGATACGCAGTATTTT. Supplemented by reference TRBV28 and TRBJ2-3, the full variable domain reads DVKVTQSSRYLVKRTGEKVFLECVQDMDHENMFWYRQDPGLGLRLIYFSYDVKMKEKGDIPEGYSVSREKKERFSLILESASTNQTSMYLCASSLTGASDTQYFGPGTRLTVL.

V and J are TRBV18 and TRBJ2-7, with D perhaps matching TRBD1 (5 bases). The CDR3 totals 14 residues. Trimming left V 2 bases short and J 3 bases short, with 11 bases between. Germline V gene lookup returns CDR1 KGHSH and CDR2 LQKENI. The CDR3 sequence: CASSPEDRYYEQYF. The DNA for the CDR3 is TGTGCCAGCTCACCAGAAGACAGATACTACGAGCAGTACTTC.

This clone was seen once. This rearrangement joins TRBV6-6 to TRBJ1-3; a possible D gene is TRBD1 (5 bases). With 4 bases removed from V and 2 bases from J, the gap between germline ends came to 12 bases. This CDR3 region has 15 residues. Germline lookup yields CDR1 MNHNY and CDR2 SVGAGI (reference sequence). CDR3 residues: CASSSVAGAGNTIYF. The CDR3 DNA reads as TGTGCCAGCAGTTCAGTCGCGGGGGCTGGAAACACCATATATTTT.

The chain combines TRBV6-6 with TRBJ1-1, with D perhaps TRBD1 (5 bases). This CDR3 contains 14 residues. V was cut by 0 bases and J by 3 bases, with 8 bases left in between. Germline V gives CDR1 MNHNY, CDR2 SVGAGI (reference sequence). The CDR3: CASSYSGGDTEAFF. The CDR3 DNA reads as TGTGCCAGCAGTTACTCGGGGGGAGACACTGAAGCTTTCTTT.

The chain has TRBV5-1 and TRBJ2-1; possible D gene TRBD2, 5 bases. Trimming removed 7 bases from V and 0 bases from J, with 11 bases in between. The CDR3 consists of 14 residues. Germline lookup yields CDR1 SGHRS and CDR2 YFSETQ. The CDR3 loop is CASSREGSYNEQFF. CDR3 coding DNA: TGCGCCAGCTCCCGAGAGGGCTCCTACAATGAGCAGTTCTTC.

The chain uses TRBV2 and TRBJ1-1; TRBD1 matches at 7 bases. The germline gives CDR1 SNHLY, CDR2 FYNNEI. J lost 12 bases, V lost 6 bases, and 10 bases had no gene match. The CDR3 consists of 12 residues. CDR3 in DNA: TGTGCCAGCAGCGTAGACAGGGTCGACACTTTCTTT. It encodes CASSVDRVDTFF.

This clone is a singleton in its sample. CDR3 coding DNA: TGTGCCAGCTCACCCTTTGGGGGGACTCAAGAGACCCAGTACTTC. Amino acids: CASSPFGGTQETQYF. V and J are TRBV18 and TRBJ2-5; possibly TRBD2 for D (6 bases). CDR1 KGHSH and CDR2 LQKENI come from the germline V gene. The V and J ends lost 3 bases and 2 bases respectively, with 13 bases between them. The CDR3 runs to 15 residues.